This T cell receptor beta chain was sequenced in a study of blood T cell repertoires in COVID-19. The overall study: Whether acute or convalescent, the COVID-19 samples came from the United States, Italy and Spain. From T cells, B-cell-depleted T cells, or PBMCs came the material, which was cDNA or gDNA.

With 3 bases removed from V and 0 bases from J, the gap between germline ends came to 17 bases. The CDR3 covers 17 residues. CDR1 and CDR2 (germline): DFQATT, SNEGSKA (reference sequence). Original data processing: Amplification from reference gene primers served as the basis for estimated nucleated cell counts. The assay was immunoSEQ multiplex PCR, and TCRdb's table has in-frame clones only and misses some. V, J and clone size are taken as reported in that table, and D and trimming were inferred from the DNA itself. The table records about 110,000 clones, around 81% of them present only once. The chain combines TRBV20-1 with TRBJ1-4, with TRBD1 as a possible D gene (6 bases). This clonotype was obtained from a woman between 65 and 79 years old with acute or convalescent COVID-19. Specimen: peripheral blood. The CDR3 nucleotides read TGCAGTGCTAGTTTAATAAGGGGGTCCGCAACTAATGAAAAACTGTTTTTT. This encodes CSASLIRGSATNEKLFF.